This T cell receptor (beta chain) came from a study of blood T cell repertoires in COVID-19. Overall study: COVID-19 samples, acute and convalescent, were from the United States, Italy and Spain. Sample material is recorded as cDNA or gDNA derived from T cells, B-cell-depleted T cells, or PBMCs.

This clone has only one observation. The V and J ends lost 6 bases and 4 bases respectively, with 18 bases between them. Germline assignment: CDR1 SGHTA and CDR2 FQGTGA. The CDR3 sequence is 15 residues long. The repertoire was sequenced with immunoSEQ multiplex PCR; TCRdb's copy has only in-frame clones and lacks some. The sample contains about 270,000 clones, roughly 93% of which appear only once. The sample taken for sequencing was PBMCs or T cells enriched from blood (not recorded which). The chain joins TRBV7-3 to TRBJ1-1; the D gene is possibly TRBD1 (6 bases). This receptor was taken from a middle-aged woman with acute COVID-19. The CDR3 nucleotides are TGTGCCAGCAGTCTCGACAGAGGGGGGGGCACTGAAGCTTTCTTT. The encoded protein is CASSLDRGGGTEAFF.